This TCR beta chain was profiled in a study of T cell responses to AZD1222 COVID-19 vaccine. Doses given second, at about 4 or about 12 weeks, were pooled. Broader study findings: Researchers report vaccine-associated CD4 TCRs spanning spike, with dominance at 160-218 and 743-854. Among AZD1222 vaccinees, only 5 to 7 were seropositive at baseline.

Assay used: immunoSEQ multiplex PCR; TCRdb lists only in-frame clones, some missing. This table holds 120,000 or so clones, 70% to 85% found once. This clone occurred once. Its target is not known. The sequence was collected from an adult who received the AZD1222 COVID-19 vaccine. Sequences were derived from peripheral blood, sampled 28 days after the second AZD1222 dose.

CDR3 sequence reads: CASSSRQGRLGTLHF. The CDR3 DNA reads as TGTGCCAGCAGCTCTCGTCAGGGGCGCCTGGGAACCCTCCACTTT. J is TRBJ1-6 and V is TRBV7-2; D might be TRBD1 (6 bases). V was shortened by 4 bases and J by 14 bases, with 21 bases between the two germline ends. Germline lookup yields CDR1 SGHTA and CDR2 FQGNSA. The CDR3 length is 15 residues.